This T cell receptor (beta chain) was captured in a study of cytomegalovirus exposure and HLA in healthy donors. Study observations and caveats: A list of 150 or so TCR beta chains associated with cytomegalovirus was given.

The germline gives CDR1 LNHDA, CDR2 SQIVND (reference sequence). The CDR3 consists of 16 residues. With 5 bases removed from V and 0 bases from J, the gap between germline ends came to 16 bases. The PCR had 60 Vbeta and 13 Jbeta primers. The assay was immunoSEQ multiplex PCR, and TCRdb's table has in-frame clones only and misses some. This sample yields some 130,000 clones, of which around 72% are seen a single time; about 3% belongs to the top ten. Worth noting for this clone: The antigen remains unidentified.

This sequence was found in a human donor in good health. This chain connects TRBV19 to TRBJ1-2; possible D gene TRBD1, 5 bases. The specimen sequenced was PBMCs. The CDR3 here is CASSSRADPANYGYTF. DNA for the CDR3: TGTGCCAGTAGTTCCAGGGCTGATCCAGCTAACTATGGCTACACCTTC.